This passage covers 11 T cell receptor beta chains from one sample sequenced in a study of blood T cell repertoires in COVID-19. Profiling relied on immunoSEQ multiplex PCR, and the TCRdb table lists in-frame clones only, not all of them. The sample yields about 140,000 clones, approximately 79% seen once. Sequences were obtained from PBMCs or T cells enriched from blood (not recorded which). All receptors derive from a woman between 45 and 60 years old who had recovered from COVID-19.

The V and J genes are TRBV6-1 and TRBJ2-3; 8 bases are shared with TRBD2. The length of the CDR3 is 18 residues. With 4 bases clipped from V and 0 bases from J, the junction kept 12 bases outside the gene matches. Germline lookup yields CDR1 MNHNS and CDR2 SASEGT. The DNA for the CDR3 is TGTGCCAGCAGTGGTCCCGCGGGACTAGAAATGAGCACAGATACGCAGTATTTT. Its protein product is CASSGPAGLEMSTDTQYF.

This clone was detected a few times. The genes are TRBV5-6 and TRBJ2-1; D is possibly TRBD2 (6 bases). The CDR3 spans 14 residues. Germline V gene sequence: CDR1 SGHDT, CDR2 YYEEEE. Trimming stripped 0 bases from V and 10 bases from J, with 14 bases between. The CDR3 DNA sequence: TGTGCCAGCAGCTTGGAGATTCGGGGGTTAGAGCAGTTCTTC. This gives the protein CASSLEIRGLEQFF.

This clone was recorded a few times. The chain links TRBV7-9 to TRBJ1-6, with TRBD1 matching over 8 bases. The junction had 1 base not matched to a gene; V was cut back by 1 base and J by 8 bases. Germline V gene sequence: CDR1 SEHNR, CDR2 FQNEAQ (reference sequence). There are 14 residues in the CDR3. The CDR3 region has the DNA TGTGCCAGCAGCTTAGGGGACAGGTATTCACCCCTCCACTTT. Residues: CASSLGDRYSPLHF.

The V gene is TRBV11-3, the J gene TRBJ2-3; the D is unclear. Trimming left V 0 bases short and J 1 base short, with 8 bases between. Germline values: CDR1 SGHNT, CDR2 YENEEA. This CDR3 spans 15 amino acids. CDR3 loop: CASSLEVVGTDTQYF. The CDR3 bases are TGTGCCAGCAGCTTAGAGGTAGTCGGCACAGATACGCAGTATTTT. The full variable domain, with the rest looked up from reference TRBV11-3 and TRBJ2-3, is EAGVVQSPRYKIIEKKQPVAFWCNPISGHNTLYWYLQNLGQGPELLIRYENEEAVDDSQLPKDRFSAERLKGVDSTLKIQPAELGDSAVYLCASSLEVVGTDTQYFGPGTRLTVL.

The chain links TRBV27 to TRBJ1-5, with a possible D match to TRBD1 (6 bases). The CDR3 contains 17 residues. The V and J ends lost 5 bases and 2 bases respectively, with 19 bases between them. Per the germline V gene, CDR1 is MNHEY and CDR2 is SMNVEV (reference sequence). CDR3 residues: CASSPAQGGAGNQPQHF. The DNA for the CDR3 is TGTGCCAGCAGTCCCGCACAGGGAGGGGCAGGCAATCAGCCCCAGCATTTT.

The chain employs TRBV6-2 or TRBV6-3 and TRBJ2-3, with D tentatively TRBD1 (6 bases). Looked up from germline, CDR1 is MNHEY and CDR2 is SVGEGT. The CDR3 is 16 amino acids. V was trimmed by 4 bases and J by 1 base, leaving 15 bases between them. CDR3 sequence reads: CASSFVQGRGTDTQYF. In DNA, the CDR3 is TGTGCCAGCAGTTTCGTCCAGGGGCGAGGCACAGATACGCAGTATTTT.

The V call is TRBV5-1, the J call TRBJ1-3; a possible D gene is TRBD1 (6 bases). The germline V gene has CDR1 SGHRS and CDR2 YFSETQ. Trimming pared 4 bases from V and 3 bases from J, leaving 11 bases between. The CDR3 is 14 residues long. The DNA for the CDR3 is TGCGCCAGCAGCCGAGGACAGATTGGAAACACCATATATTTT. Translated, it gives CASSRGQIGNTIYF.

The chain combines TRBV3-1 (or the pseudogene TRBV3-2) with TRBJ2-7; D is perhaps TRBD2 (6 bases). Germline V gene sequence: CDR1 LGHDT, CDR2 YNNKEL (reference sequence). The CDR3 totals 14 residues. Trimming cost V 4 bases and J 3 bases, with 13 bases left between them. The CDR3 reads CASSPPGGVYEQYF. The CDR3 DNA reads as TGTGCCAGCAGCCCCCCCGGAGGGGTCTACGAGCAGTACTTC.

The V call is TRBV9, the J call TRBJ2-2; D perhaps matches TRBD2 (6 bases). The CDR3 is made up of 14 amino acids. Germline V gene data show CDR1 as SGDLS and CDR2 as YYNGEE. Trimming took off 0 bases at V and 3 bases at J, with 6 bases between the two ends. This chain's CDR3 is CASSVGDYTGELFF. CDR3 sequence (DNA): TGTGCCAGCAGCGTAGGGGACTACACCGGGGAGCTGTTTTTT. Full variable domain (missing parts from reference TRBV9 and TRBJ2-2): DSGVTQTPKHLITATGQRVTLRCSPRSGDLSVYWYQQSLDQGLQFLIQYYNGEERAKGNILERFSAQQFPDLHSELNLSSLELGDSALYFCASSVGDYTGELFFGEGSRLTVL.

The V and J genes are TRBV5-6 and TRBJ1-1; 7 nucleotides match TRBD1. The CDR3 extends over 11 amino acids. Germline lookup yields CDR1 SGHDT and CDR2 YYEEEE. V gave up 5 bases and J gave up 8 bases; unmatched junction bases: 3. This chain's CDR3 is CASSGQVEAFF. DNA of the CDR3: TGTGCCAGCAGTGGACAGGTCGAAGCTTTCTTT.

The V and J genes are TRBV27 and TRBJ1-1; D call uncertain. The CDR3 is 14 amino acids. Germline V lookup: CDR1 MNHEY, CDR2 SMNVEV (reference sequence). V was shortened by 5 bases and J by 4 bases, with 14 bases between the two germline ends. The CDR3 nucleotides read TGTGCCAGCAGTCCCAAATCCCCCATCACTGAAGCTTTCTTT. Translated: CASSPKSPITEAFF.